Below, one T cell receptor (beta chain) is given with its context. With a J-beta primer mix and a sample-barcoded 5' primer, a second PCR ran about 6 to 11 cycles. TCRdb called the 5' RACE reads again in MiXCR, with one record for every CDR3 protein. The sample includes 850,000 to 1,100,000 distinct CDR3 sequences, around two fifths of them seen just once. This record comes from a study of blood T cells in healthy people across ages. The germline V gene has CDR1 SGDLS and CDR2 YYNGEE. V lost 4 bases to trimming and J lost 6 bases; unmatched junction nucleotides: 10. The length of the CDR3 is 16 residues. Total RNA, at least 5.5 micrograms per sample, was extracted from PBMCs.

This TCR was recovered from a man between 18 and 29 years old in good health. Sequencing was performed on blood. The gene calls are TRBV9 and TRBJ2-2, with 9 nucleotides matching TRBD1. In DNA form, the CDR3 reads TGTGCCAGCAGCTATTGGACAGGGGTAGGGTCCGGGGAGCTGTTTTTT. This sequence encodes CASSYWTGVGSGELFF.